This TCR beta chain was identified in a study of cytomegalovirus exposure and HLA in healthy donors. About the research overall: The roughly 670 first-cohort repertoires shared a platform with the 120 or so validation repertoires, as reported in a later analysis.

Study-wide findings and caveats: Most TCRs appeared rarely, but some public TCRs recurred in many donors.

Data came from immunoSEQ multiplex PCR; TCRdb stores just in-frame clones and leaves some out. The data show 150,000 to 180,000 clones, about 82% seen once. As to this clone: Its specificity is unknown.

This TCR came from a human donor in good health. Input material: PBMCs.

CDR3 in amino acids: CASTPRTGEYDTEAFF. CDR3 coding DNA: TGTGCCAGTACCCCGCGGACAGGGGAGTACGACACTGAAGCTTTCTTT. This chain uses TRBV19 with TRBJ1-1; TRBD1 aligns across 9 bases. The germline V gene encodes CDR1 LNHDA and CDR2 SQIVND (reference sequence). This CDR3 has 16 amino acids. V trimming: 7 bases; J trimming: 3 bases; junction bases outside the gene matches: 12. The entire variable domain, with the rest obtained from reference TRBV19 and TRBJ1-1, is as follows: DGGITQSPKYLFRKEGQNVTLSCEQNLNHDAMYWYRQDPGQGLRLIYYSQIVNDFQKGDIAEGYSVSREKKESFPLTVTSAQKNPTAFYLCASTPRTGEYDTEAFFGQGTRLTVV.